Here is one TCR beta chain with its context. What it recognizes is unknown. PCR employed 60 Vbeta and 13 Jbeta primers. The authors' processing: In a later analysis, 60 million to 90 million unique TCR beta chains included roughly 11 million shared by two or more donors. TCRdb's copy holds only in-frame clones and misses some; the assay was immunoSEQ multiplex PCR. The V and J calls and clone size come from that table; D and trimming were worked out from the DNA. The table records about 150,000 clones, 82% of them present only once. The trim removed 1 base at V and 9 bases at J, leaving 6 bases unmatched. CDR3 size: 15 residues. Germline-derived CDR1 and CDR2 are LGHNA and YNFKEQ. This sample was taken from a study of cytomegalovirus exposure and HLA in healthy donors. Study-level points and caveats: In an earlier analysis, in fewer than 700 donors, most V segments appeared productive either ~87% or ~30% of the time. Most likely, a cluster of highly shared sequence variants arose as a sequencing artifact. In a later analysis, at a false discovery rate of 0.05, 16,951 TCR beta sequences were associated with HLA alleles.

This TCR derives from a woman in her fifties or sixties in good health and CMV-seropositive. The sequenced sample consisted of PBMCs. V and J are TRBV4-2 and TRBJ1-6; 7 bases are shared with TRBD1. The CDR3 loop is CASSQAPGGSSPLHF. The DNA for the CDR3 is TGTGCCAGCAGCCAAGCCCCAGGGGGGAGTTCACCCCTCCACTTT.